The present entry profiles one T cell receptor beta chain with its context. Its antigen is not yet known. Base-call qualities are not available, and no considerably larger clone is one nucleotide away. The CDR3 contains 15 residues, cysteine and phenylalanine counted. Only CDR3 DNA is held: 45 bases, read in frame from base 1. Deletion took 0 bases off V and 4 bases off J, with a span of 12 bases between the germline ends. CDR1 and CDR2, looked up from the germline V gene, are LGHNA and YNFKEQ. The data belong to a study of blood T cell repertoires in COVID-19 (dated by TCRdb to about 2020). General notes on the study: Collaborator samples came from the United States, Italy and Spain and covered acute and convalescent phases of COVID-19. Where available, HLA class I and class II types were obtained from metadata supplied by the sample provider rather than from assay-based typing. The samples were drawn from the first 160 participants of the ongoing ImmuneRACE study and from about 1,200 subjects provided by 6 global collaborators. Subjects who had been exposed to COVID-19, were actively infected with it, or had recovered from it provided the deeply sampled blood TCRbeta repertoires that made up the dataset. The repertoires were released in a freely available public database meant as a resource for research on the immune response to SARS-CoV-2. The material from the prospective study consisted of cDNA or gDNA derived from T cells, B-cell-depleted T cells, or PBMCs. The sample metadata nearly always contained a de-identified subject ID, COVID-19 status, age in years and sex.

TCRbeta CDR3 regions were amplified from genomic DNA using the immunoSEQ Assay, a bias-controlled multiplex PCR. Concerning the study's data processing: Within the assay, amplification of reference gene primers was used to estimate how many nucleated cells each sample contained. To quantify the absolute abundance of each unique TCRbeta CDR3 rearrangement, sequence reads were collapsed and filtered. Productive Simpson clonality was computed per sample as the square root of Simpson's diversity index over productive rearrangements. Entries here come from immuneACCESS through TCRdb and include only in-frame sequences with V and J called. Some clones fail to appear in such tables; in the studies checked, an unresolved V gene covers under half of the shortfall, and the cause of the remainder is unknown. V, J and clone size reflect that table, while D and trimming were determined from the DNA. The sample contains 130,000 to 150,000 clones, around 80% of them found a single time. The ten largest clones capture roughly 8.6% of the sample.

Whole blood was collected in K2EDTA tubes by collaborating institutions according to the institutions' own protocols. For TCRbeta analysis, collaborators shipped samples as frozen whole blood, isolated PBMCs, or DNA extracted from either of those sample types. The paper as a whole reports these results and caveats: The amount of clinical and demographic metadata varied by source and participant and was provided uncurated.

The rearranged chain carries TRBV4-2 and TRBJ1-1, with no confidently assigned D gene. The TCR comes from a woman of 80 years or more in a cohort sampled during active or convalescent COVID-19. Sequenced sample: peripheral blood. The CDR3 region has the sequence CASSQDLGTGTEAFF. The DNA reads TGTGCCAGCAGCCAAGATCTGGGTACGGGCACTGAAGCTTTCTTT.